Given below is one T cell receptor (beta chain) in context. Its antigen is unknown. TCRdb reprocessed the reads via MiXCR and lists one record per CDR3 protein. The sample holds about 60,000 distinct CDR3 sequences, about a third seen once. This CDR3 has 14 residues. Trimming removed 3 bases from V and 0 bases from J, with 9 bases in between. Germline-derived CDR1 and CDR2 are SGHVS and FNYEAQ. This sample is drawn from a study of T cell repertoires in cytomegalovirus infection. Sequenced: PBMCs, sequenced either directly or after in vitro stimulation (not recorded which). The gene calls are TRBV7-6 and TRBJ2-7; no clear D gene. This sequence originates from a human donor in good health (CMV status not recorded). Some clones in this sample may be carry-over from other donors' samples. The CDR3 bases are TGTGCCAGCAGCTTTTATGAGGACTCCTACGAGCAGTACTTC. Translating it yields CASSFYEDSYEQYF.